This T cell receptor (beta chain) came from a study of blood T cell repertoires in COVID-19. Study context: Acute and convalescent COVID-19 samples came from the United States, Italy and Spain. T cells, B-cell-depleted T cells, or PBMCs provided the cDNA or gDNA that served as material.

Per the study methods: Estimated nucleated cell counts came from reference gene primer amplification. The method was immunoSEQ multiplex PCR; TCRdb's version includes in-frame clones alone and lacks a portion of them. That table gives V, J and clone size, and the DNA gave D and trimming. The table includes 300,000 to 450,000 clones, about 90% detected once. Sequencing was done on a sample of peripheral blood. This receptor was obtained from a woman aged 55-70 years with COVID-19, enrolled during active disease.

As DNA, the CDR3 is TGTGCCAGCAGCTTCCGGGACAGAGATCAGCCCCAGCATTTT. Translation: CASSFRDRDQPQHF. The genes are TRBV7-8 and TRBJ1-5; 7 nucleotides match TRBD1. CDR3 length: 14 residues. Trimming at V came to 3 bases and at J to 5 bases, leaving 4 bases not matched to a gene. In germline, CDR1 is SGHVS, CDR2 FQNEAQ. Together with reference TRBV7-8 and TRBJ1-5, the CDR3 gives the full variable domain: GAGVSQSPRYKVAKRGQDVALRCDPISGHVSLFWYQQALGQGPEFLTYFQNEAQLDKSGLPSDRFFAERPEGSVSTLKIQRTQQEDSAVYLCASSFRDRDQPQHFGDGTRLSIL.